Listed here are 10 T cell receptor beta chains from one sample, sequenced in a study of cytomegalovirus exposure and HLA in healthy donors. The PCR employed 60 Vbeta primers together with 13 Jbeta primers. Assay: immunoSEQ multiplex PCR; the TCRdb copy retains only in-frame clones and omits some. Of under 200,000 clones listed, around 79% were seen once; the top ten hold approximately 0.39%. Sequencing input: PBMCs. Receptor source: a male donor in good health and CMV-seropositive.

The V gene is TRBV11-2, the J gene TRBJ2-7, with D perhaps matching TRBD2 (6 bases). The CDR3 has 13 residues. Germline V gene lookup returns CDR1 SGHAT and CDR2 FQNNGV. The V end was cut by 5 bases, the J end by 3 bases, with 11 bases between. The CDR3 nucleotides read TGTGCCAGCAGCAGTCAGGAGGGCTACGAGCAGTACTTC. The encoded protein is CASSSQEGYEQYF.

The chain recombines TRBV28 with TRBJ1-3; TRBD1 might be the D (5 bases). Germline V gives CDR1 MDHEN, CDR2 SYDVKM. V lost 3 bases to trimming and J lost 0 bases, with 15 bases between them. The CDR3 is made up of 17 amino acids. DNA of the CDR3: TGTGCCAGCAGTTTGTTACAGGCGACTGCCTCTGGAAACACCATATATTTT. It translates to CASSLLQATASGNTIYF.

On this clone: The conserved phenylalanine or tryptophan normally closing the CDR3 is absent here, so this likely arose from a read error. It is unclear where the CDR3 begins or ends on the DNA, so no DNA is shown, and the CDR3 is as TCRdb lists it. This chain links TRBV21-1 with TRBJ1-4; TRBD1, as called in the table, went unchecked against the DNA. TRBV21-1 is shown as a pseudogene. The CDR3 is made up of 10 amino acids, end residues included. CDR3 sequence: CASSPRQVRL.

The rearrangement links TRBV7-2 to TRBJ2-1; 9 bases map to TRBD2. V lost 4 bases, J lost 5 bases, and 6 bases stayed unmatched. CDR3 length: 15 amino acids. Germline assignment: CDR1 SGHTA and CDR2 FQGNSA. The CDR3 bases are TGTGCCAGCAGCTACGAATGGACTAGCGACAATGAGCAGTTCTTC. It yields the protein CASSYEWTSDNEQFF.

The chain combines TRBV6-5 with TRBJ1-1, with D possibly being TRBD1 (5 bases). Per germline, CDR1 MNHEY and CDR2 SVGAGI. Between the trimmed V and J ends, which lost 7 bases and 4 bases, there was a span of 16 bases. This CDR3 has 14 residues. The CDR3, as DNA: TGTGCCAGCATCCGACCGGGGGGGGGCACTGAAGCTTTCTTT. Translating gives CASIRPGGGTEAFF.

The chain combines TRBV7-9 with TRBJ1-1; D is perhaps TRBD1 (5 bases). Trimming left V 1 base short and J 11 bases short, with 20 bases between. Germline V lookup: CDR1 SEHNR, CDR2 FQNEAQ (reference sequence). The CDR3 is made up of 15 amino acids. This CDR3 is CASSLGGGGSGLAFF. CDR3 sequence (DNA): TGTGCCAGCAGCTTAGGGGGTGGGGGGAGTGGCCTGGCTTTCTTT.

This rearrangement joins TRBV10-3 to TRBJ1-1; TRBD1 might be the D (6 bases). The CDR3 is 15 amino acids. The ends were cut back, 6 bases at V and 1 base at J, with 15 bases in the middle. In germline, CDR1 is ENHRY, CDR2 SYGVKD. CDR3 nucleotide sequence: TGTGCCATCAGGGGGGACAACGCCGCGAACACTGAAGCTTTCTTT. Its protein product is CAIRGDNAANTEAFF.

Only one count was recorded for this clone. This sequence joins TRBV30 and TRBJ1-1; D gene ambiguous. Between the trimmed V and J ends, which lost 5 bases and 1 base, there was a span of 5 bases. The CDR3 runs 11 residues. Germline assignment: CDR1 GTSNPN and CDR2 SVGIG (reference sequence). In DNA form, the CDR3 reads TGTGCCTGGGCGCCGAACACTGAAGCTTTCTTT. Translation gives CAWAPNTEAFF.

This rearrangement joins TRBV6-6 to TRBJ1-6; a possible D gene is TRBD1 (6 bases). Germline CDR1 and CDR2: MNHNY and SVGAGI (reference sequence). This CDR3 comprises 14 residues. Trimming removed 7 bases from V and 4 bases from J, with 11 bases in between. The DNA for the CDR3 is TGTGCCAGCAATCCGGACAGTTATAATTCACCCCTCCACTTT. Amino acid sequence: CASNPDSYNSPLHF.

V usage is TRBV7-9 and J usage is TRBJ2-7, with 8 bases aligning to TRBD1. There are 14 residues in the CDR3. Germline lookup yields CDR1 SEHNR and CDR2 FQNEAQ (reference sequence). V shed 4 bases and J 4 bases; nucleotides not matched to a gene: 6. The CDR3 sequence is CASSSRDRMYEQYF. DNA of the CDR3: TGTGCCAGCAGCTCCCGGGACAGGATGTACGAGCAGTACTTC.